A selection of T cell receptor beta chains follows, all from one sample in a study of T-cell memory formation after mild COVID-19. MiXCR was run by TCRdb on the 5' RACE reads, yielding one entry per CDR3 protein. The table has around 320,000 distinct CDR3 sequences, roughly 13% seen once. The sequenced sample consisted of PBMCs or a T cell subset sorted from them (not recorded which). The source of these receptors is a man between 18 and 35 years old who had mild COVID-19 (a few samples of this study predate the infection). Cell type and time point are not known. The CDR3 runs from the conserved cysteine through the conserved F or W. D genes are given only for firm matches. Clone size is shown for a subset of rows, as once, few, many or a class of expanded clone.

v_gene	j_gene	d_gene	abundance	CDR3aa	CDR3nt
TRBV6-6	TRBJ1-2	-	few	CASKTLEEYYGYTF	TGTGCCAGTAAGACCCTGGAGGAGTACTATGGCTACACCTTC
TRBV4-1	TRBJ1-5	-	-	CASSPRAGDQPQHF	TGCGCCAGCAGCCCGAGGGCAGGGGATCAGCCCCAGCATTTT
TRBV9	TRBJ1-2	TRBD1	few	CASSTRTGGGGYTF	TGTGCCAGCAGCACCCGGACAGGGGGCGGTGGCTACACCTTC
TRBV7-9	TRBJ1-2	-	-	CASSRPGPNYGYTF	TGTGCCAGCAGCCGCCCGGGGCCTAACTATGGCTACACCTTC
TRBV6-5	TRBJ2-7	-	-	CATPDRDSYEQYF	TGTGCCACCCCGGACCGGGACTCCTACGAGCAGTACTTC
TRBV11-2	TRBJ2-1	-	many	CASSAWDLNNEQFF	TGTGCCAGCAGCGCCTGGGACCTAAACAATGAGCAGTTCTTC
TRBV5-1	TRBJ2-3	TRBD1	-	CASRQTGIRTDTQYF	TGCGCCAGCAGGCAGACAGGGATTCGGACAGATACGCAGTATTTT
TRBV2	TRBJ2-3	-	-	CASSSAMTKLKGDTQYF	TGTGCCAGCAGTTCCGCGATGACCAAGCTCAAAGGAGATACGCAGTATTTT
TRBV4-3	TRBJ2-1	TRBD2	many	CASSQASGGAIGEQFF	TGCGCCAGCAGCCAAGCTAGCGGGGGGGCCATAGGTGAGCAGTTCTTC
TRBV7-6	TRBJ2-5	TRBD2	few	CASSLHRVAGGPQETQYF	TGTGCCAGCAGCCTCCATCGAGTAGCGGGGGGCCCGCAAGAGACCCAGTACTTC
TRBV7-2	TRBJ1-5	-	-	CASSLARAGHQPQHF	TGTGCCAGCAGCTTAGCGCGGGCTGGCCATCAGCCCCAGCATTTT
TRBV5-1	TRBJ1-6	TRBD1	-	CASSWGTGFSPLHF	TGCGCCAGCAGCTGGGGGACAGGGTTTTCACCCCTCCACTTT
TRBV4-3	TRBJ1-4	-	few	CASQENVNEKLFF	TGCGCCAGCCAGGAAAACGTAAATGAAAAACTGTTTTTT
TRBV12-3/TRBV12-4	TRBJ2-7	-	few	CASSFSTYEQYF	TGTGCCAGCAGTTTCAGCACCTACGAGCAGTACTTC
TRBV29-1	TRBJ1-2	-	few	CSVEEARGTYGYTF	TGCAGCGTTGAAGAGGCCAGGGGCACCTATGGCTACACCTTC
TRBV6-1	TRBJ1-6	-	-	CASSEGGWGIGSPLHF	TGTGCCAGCAGTGAAGGCGGGTGGGGGATCGGTTCACCCCTCCACTTT
TRBV7-6	TRBJ1-2	-	-	CASSRGHGYTF	TGTGCCAGCTCGCGGGGCCATGGCTACACCTTC
TRBV27	TRBJ2-7	-	few	CASSSGNSYEQYF	TGTGCCAGCAGTTCAGGAAACTCCTACGAGCAGTACTTC
TRBV6-6	TRBJ1-2	-	-	CASSSSTGSLYGYTF	-
TRBV12-3/TRBV12-4	TRBJ2-2	-	-	CASSAGNTGELFF	TGTGCCAGCAGTGCCGGGAACACCGGGGAGCTGTTTTTT
TRBV7-3	TRBJ2-3	TRBD2	few	CASSLSLAGHTQYF	TGTGCCAGCAGCTTAAGTCTAGCGGGGCATACGCAGTATTTT
TRBV10-3	TRBJ2-1	-	-	CAISGKEAPSREQFF	TGTGCCATCAGTGGAAAAGAGGCTCCGTCCCGGGAGCAGTTCTTC
TRBV7-9	TRBJ1-4	-	-	CASSWTVTNEKLFF	TGTGCCAGCAGCTGGACGGTGACTAATGAAAAACTGTTTTTT
TRBV7-2	TRBJ2-1	TRBD1	-	CASSLNRGHSYNEQFF	TGTGCCAGCAGCTTAAACAGGGGGCATTCCTACAATGAGCAGTTCTTC
TRBV20-1	TRBJ2-1	-	few	CSARTGTAWDEQFF	TGCAGTGCTAGGACGGGGACGGCGTGGGATGAGCAGTTCTTC
TRBV4-3	TRBJ2-4	-	few	CASRPRGKNIQYF	TGCGCCAGCAGGCCGAGGGGTAAAAACATTCAGTACTTC
TRBV10-3	TRBJ2-3	TRBD2	few	CAISRSQGGGRDSLTDTQYF	TGTGCCATCAGCCGGTCCCAGGGCGGGGGTCGGGACTCGTTGACAGATACGCAGTATTTT
TRBV12-3/TRBV12-4	TRBJ2-5	TRBD1	-	CASTMTGIVETQYF	TGTGCCAGCACCATGACAGGGATAGTGGAGACCCAGTACTTC
TRBV5-1	TRBJ1-1	TRBD1	few	CASSPTRGEAFF	TGCGCCAGCAGCCCAACCAGGGGGGAAGCTTTCTTT
TRBV3-1	TRBJ2-5	-	many	CASSQSASRLKKETQYF	TGTGCCAGCAGCCAGTCGGCGTCCAGGCTTAAAAAAGAGACCCAGTACTTC
TRBV29-1	TRBJ2-7	-	once	CSVSYEQGMDEQYF	TGCAGCGTTTCATATGAGCAGGGGATGGACGAGCAGTACTTC
TRBV12-3/TRBV12-4	TRBJ1-4	-	-	CASSGPNGGSGEKLFF	TGTGCCAGCAGTGGGCCCAACGGAGGTTCGGGTGAAAAACTGTTTTTT
TRBV6-2/TRBV6-3	TRBJ2-2	-	few	CASSPPSSTGELFF	TGTGCCAGCAGCCCGCCGTCTTCCACCGGGGAGCTGTTTTTT
TRBV7-6	TRBJ2-7	TRBD1	few	CASSNTRAGGGYEQYF	TGTGCCAGCAGCAATACCCGGGCAGGGGGTGGGTACGAGCAGTACTTC
TRBV4-1	TRBJ2-5	-	-	CASSRWAVLEETQYF	TGCGCCAGCAGCCGTTGGGCCGTTCTGGAAGAGACCCAGTACTTC
TRBV7-9	TRBJ2-1	TRBD1	few	CASSSVGDSYEQFF	TGTGCCAGCAGCTCGGTGGGGGACAGCTATGAGCAGTTCTTC
TRBV5-1	TRBJ2-1	-	-	CASSLQGYSYNEQFF	TGCGCCAGCAGCTTGCAGGGCTACTCCTACAATGAGCAGTTCTTC
TRBV12-3/TRBV12-4	TRBJ1-6	-	many	CASSGQLNSPLHF	TGTGCCAGCAGCGGACAGCTGAATTCACCCCTCCACTTT
TRBV9	TRBJ2-5	-	-	CASSVDAPGRAQYF	TGTGCCAGCAGCGTAGACGCGCCGGGGCGGGCCCAGTACTTC
TRBV12-3/TRBV12-4	TRBJ2-3	-	-	CASVGPMSTDTQYF	TGTGCCAGCGTTGGACCAATGAGCACAGATACGCAGTATTTT